Sequencing of this T cell receptor (beta chain) was carried out in a study of T cell responses to AZD1222 COVID-19 vaccine. Germline loops: CDR1 SNHLY, CDR2 FYNNEI. This CDR3 comprises 15 residues. Between the trimmed V and J ends, which lost 8 bases and 3 bases, there was a span of 16 bases. Clones were read by immunoSEQ multiplex PCR, and TCRdb kept only the in-frame ones, dropping some. The data contain tens of thousands of clones, 88% of them singletons. The sample was peripheral blood, taken 28 days after the second dose of the MenACWY control vaccine. This TCR came from an adult who received the MenACWY meningococcal vaccine as a control. The V call is TRBV2, the J call TRBJ2-2; D may be TRBD1 (5 bases). The CDR3 DNA is TGTGCCAGCGCACTGCAGGGAATTGACACCGGGGAGCTGTTTTTT. Encoded protein: CASALQGIDTGELFF.